A single sample is the source of the 19 T cell receptor beta chains below, sequenced in a study of cytomegalovirus exposure and HLA in healthy donors. 60 Vbeta and 13 Jbeta primers were used in PCR. Method: immunoSEQ multiplex PCR; TCRdb's copy keeps in-frame clones and lacks some. The sample includes 55,000 to 80,000 clones, more than 75% of them seen just once. Sequencing was done on a sample of PBMCs. The receptors were gathered from a man aged 18 to 30 in good health and CMV-seronegative.

J is TRBJ2-1 and V is TRBV15; the D is unclear. Trimming took 0 bases from V and 8 from J, leaving 11 bases between them. Germline assignment: CDR1 LNHNV and CDR2 YYDKDF (reference sequence). CDR3 size: 14 residues. CDR3 coding DNA: TGTGCCACCAGCAGAGATTGGTCCTGGCATGAGCAGTTCTTC. Translated: CATSRDWSWHEQFF. The whole variable domain, filled in from reference TRBV15 and TRBJ2-1, reads DAMVIQNPRYQVTQFGKPVTLSCSQTLNHNVMYWYQQKSSQAPKLLFHYYDKDFNNEADTPDNFQSRRPNTSFCFLDIRSPGLGDTAMYLCATSRDWSWHEQFFGPGTRLTVL.

The chain uses TRBV15 and TRBJ1-1; D might be TRBD1 (5 bases). V lost 8 bases and J 0 bases, leaving 13 bases between the germline ends. The V gene's germline CDR1 is LNHNV and CDR2 YYDKDF (reference sequence). CDR3 size: 14 residues. CDR3 nucleotides: TGTGCCACCGCCGTGGGGGGGTTGAACACTGAAGCTTTCTTT. Protein product: CATAVGGLNTEAFF.

This chain connects TRBV5-1 to TRBJ2-2; D gene uncertain. The CDR3 spans 15 residues. The ends were cut back, 5 bases at V and 5 bases at J, with 16 bases in the middle. The germline gives CDR1 SGHRS, CDR2 YFSETQ. The DNA of the CDR3 is TGCGCCAGCAGTTTTGACTCGCCACTAACCGGGGAGCTGTTTTTT. It codes for CASSFDSPLTGELFF.

The chain couples TRBV21-1 to TRBJ1-4; TRBD1, as called in the table, went unchecked against the DNA. TRBV21-1 is listed as a pseudogene. There are 17 residues in the CDR3. The CDR3 loop is CASSKGQGAEHNEKLFF. In nucleotides, the CDR3 is TGTGCCAGCAGCAAGGGACAGGGGGCGGAACATAATGAAAAACTGTTTTTT.

This clone has only one observation. V gene TRBV5-4 combines with J gene TRBJ2-2; possibly TRBD1 for D (6 bases). The CDR3 loop spans 16 amino acids. Trimming took off 6 bases at V and 3 bases at J, with 18 bases between the two ends. Per the germline V gene, CDR1 is SGHNT and CDR2 is YYREEE (reference sequence). Here the CDR3 reads CASTHTLGAYTGELFF. The CDR3 DNA reads as TGTGCCAGCACCCACACGCTGGGGGCCTACACCGGGGAGCTGTTTTTT.

The V and J genes are TRBV19 and TRBJ2-3; TRBD1 matches 9 bases. The CDR3 runs to 17 residues. Germline V gene lookup returns CDR1 LNHDA and CDR2 SQIVND (reference sequence). With V trimmed by 3 bases and J by 3 bases, 10 bases remained unmatched. The CDR3 loop reads CASSITGTGTGTDTQYF. The CDR3 coding sequence is TGTGCCAGTAGTATCACCGGGACAGGGACGGGAACAGATACGCAGTATTTT.

This clone showed up just a few times. J is TRBJ2-2 and V is TRBV27; D remains unclear. CDR1 MNHEY and CDR2 SMNVEV come from the germline V gene (reference sequence). Trimming took 7 bases from V and 1 from J, leaving 16 bases between them. The CDR3 length is 16 residues. The CDR3 nucleotides read TGTGCCAGCACCCCATCACGGCCAGGGAACACCGGGGAGCTGTTTTTT. It specifies CASTPSRPGNTGELFF.

This chain uses TRBV4-1 with TRBJ2-7, with D uncertain. The germline V and J ends were trimmed by 0 bases and 4 bases, with 7 bases remaining between them. Germline V lookup: CDR1 MGHRA, CDR2 YSYEKL. The CDR3 spans 13 residues. CDR3 region: CASSQDILYEQYF. CDR3 DNA sequence: TGCGCCAGCAGCCAAGATATTTTGTACGAGCAGTACTTC.

The chain is built from TRBV27 and TRBJ1-5; no firm D call. The CDR3 contains 15 residues. V gave up 8 bases and J gave up 6 bases, with 20 bases separating them. CDR1 is MNHEY, CDR2 SMNVEV, per germline (reference sequence). CDR3 sequence: CASVAKVVGGQPQHF. DNA of the CDR3: TGTGCCAGCGTAGCTAAGGTGGTTGGCGGTCAGCCCCAGCATTTT.

The CDR3 DNA follows: TGTGCCAGCAGCCTTCCCCGGCCGGGACTAGCGGGAGACAATGAGCAGTTCTTC. This codes for CASSLPRPGLAGDNEQFF. The chain couples TRBV9 to TRBJ2-1; 14 bases match TRBD2. This CDR3 region has 18 residues. The J segment lost 5 bases and the V segment lost 4 bases, leaving 11 bases of the junction unmatched. In germline, CDR1 is SGDLS, CDR2 YYNGEE. The entire variable domain, with the rest obtained from reference TRBV9 and TRBJ2-1, is as follows: DSGVTQTPKHLITATGQRVTLRCSPRSGDLSVYWYQQSLDQGLQFLIQYYNGEERAKGNILERFSAQQFPDLHSELNLSSLELGDSALYFCASSLPRPGLAGDNEQFFGPGTRLTVL.

The rearrangement uses TRBV28 and TRBJ2-7, with D possibly being TRBD2 (6 bases). Between the trimmed V and J ends, which lost 3 bases and 2 bases, there was a span of 8 bases. Per the germline V gene, CDR1 is MDHEN and CDR2 is SYDVKM. The CDR3 is 13 amino acids. CDR3 sequence: CASSLRGPYEQYF. The CDR3 DNA reads TGTGCCAGCAGTTTGCGGGGTCCCTACGAGCAGTACTTC.

This clone was counted a few times. The CDR3 loop is CASRGQGGTEAFF. The CDR3 DNA reads TGTGCCAGCAGGGGACAGGGAGGGACTGAAGCTTTCTTT. This chain links TRBV6-1 with TRBJ1-1; TRBD1 matches 9 bases. Germline loops: CDR1 MNHNS, CDR2 SASEGT. The CDR3 is 13 residues long. The junction had 4 bases not matched to a gene; V was cut back by 6 bases and J by 5 bases.

This chain uses TRBV10-2 with TRBJ2-1; TRBD2 aligns across 8 bases. Losses at the gene ends were 5 bases for V and 9 bases for J; bases not matched to a gene: 12. Germline-derived CDR1 and CDR2 are WSHSY and SAAADI. The CDR3 length is 15 residues. CDR3 sequence reads: CASSKLAAPTGEQFF. DNA for the CDR3: TGCGCCAGCAGTAAACTAGCGGCTCCGACGGGTGAGCAGTTCTTC.

The chain combines TRBV6-4 with TRBJ2-1, with D hard to call. The CDR3 runs to 14 residues. The germline V gene has CDR1 MRHNA and CDR2 SNTAGT. V lost 3 bases and J lost 3, with 9 bases in between. DNA for the CDR3: TGTGCCAGCAGTGATAAGCCCGACTACAATGAGCAGTTCTTC. This translates into CASSDKPDYNEQFF.

CDR3 nucleotide sequence: TGTGCCAGCAGTATACTATCGACAGGCTACAATGAGCAGTTCTTC. This translates into CASSILSTGYNEQFF. The rearrangement uses TRBV28 and TRBJ2-1, with D possibly being TRBD1 (6 bases). The CDR3 is made up of 15 amino acids. Germline CDR1 MDHEN, CDR2 SYDVKM. Trimming removed 5 bases from V and 3 bases from J, with 14 bases in between.

The gene calls are TRBV28 and TRBJ1-2; D call uncertain. With 4 bases removed from V and 5 bases from J, the gap between germline ends came to 8 bases. From germline, CDR1 is MDHEN and CDR2 SYDVKM. CDR3 length: 12 residues. DNA of the CDR3: TGTGCCAGCAGTTCGGGGTCTTATGGCTACACCTTC. Its protein product is CASSSGSYGYTF.

This chain links TRBV5-6 with TRBJ1-1; D uncertain. V dropped 0 bases and J dropped 1 base, with 7 bases sitting between them. This CDR3 comprises 14 residues. Germline CDR1 SGHDT, CDR2 YYEEEE. Here the CDR3 reads CASSLVAGNTEAFF. Here the CDR3 DNA reads TGTGCCAGCAGCTTGGTGGCAGGGAACACTGAAGCTTTCTTT.

The chain's CDR3 is CASSSGQLLSNQPQHF. The CDR3, as DNA: TGTGCCAGCAGTTCCGGACAGCTTCTAAGCAATCAGCCCCAGCATTTT. The rearrangement joins TRBV27 to TRBJ1-5, with D perhaps matching TRBD1 (6 bases). The CDR3 length is 16 residues. V was shortened by 4 bases and J by 1 base, with 14 bases between the two germline ends. Germline CDR1 is MNHEY and CDR2 is SMNVEV (reference sequence).

The chain recombines TRBV19 with TRBJ2-7; TRBD1 matches 8 bases. The CDR3 extends over 16 amino acids. V gave up 8 bases and J gave up 0 bases; unmatched junction bases: 12. Looked up from germline, CDR1 is LNHDA and CDR2 is SQIVND (reference sequence). CDR3 sequence reads: CASSPRTGRLSYEQYF. The CDR3 nucleotides read TGTGCCAGTTCTCCCCGGACAGGGCGCCTCTCCTACGAGCAGTACTTC.